A selection of T cell receptor beta chains follows, all from one sample in a study of T cells in Graves' hyperthyroidism and ophthalmopathy. TCRdb reprocessed the multiplex PCR reads via MiXCR and lists one record per CDR3 protein. The sample holds fewer than 650,000 distinct CDR3 sequences, 14% seen once. Sequenced sample: blood. These receptors were collected from a young woman with Graves' ophthalmopathy. Each CDR3 is given with its conserved first and last residue. Each record gives: J gene, clone size, D gene, V gene, CDR3 protein, CDR3 DNA. A D gene is named only where the DNA matches it firmly. The size of a clone is reported for some rows only, either as once, few or many, or as a class for expanded clones.

j_gene: TRBJ1-3; abundance: .; d_gene: .; v_gene: TRBV4-1; CDR3aa: CASSQPGTPGGNTIYF; CDR3nt: TGCGCCAGCAGCCAACCCGGGACCCCGGGAGGAAACACCATATATTTT
j_gene: TRBJ2-1; abundance: many; d_gene: TRBD2; v_gene: TRBV29-1; CDR3aa: CSVALAGGHDEQFF; CDR3nt: TGCAGCGTCGCACTAGCGGGAGGGCATGATGAGCAGTTCTTC
j_gene: TRBJ1-2; abundance: .; d_gene: .; v_gene: TRBV19; CDR3aa: CASTPRGRGYYGYTF; CDR3nt: TGTGCCAGTACACCCCGGGGCCGGGGGTACTATGGCTACACCTTC
j_gene: TRBJ1-1; abundance: .; d_gene: .; v_gene: TRBV5-6; CDR3aa: CASSITTMNTEAFF; CDR3nt: TGTGCCAGCAGTATTACCACAATGAACACTGAAGCTTTCTTT
j_gene: TRBJ2-2; abundance: many; d_gene: TRBD2; v_gene: TRBV7-2; CDR3aa: CASAKAGGRAGELFF; CDR3nt: TGTGCCAGCGCTAAAGCGGGAGGTCGTGCCGGGGAGCTGTTTTTT
j_gene: TRBJ2-7; abundance: .; d_gene: TRBD2; v_gene: TRBV4-2; CDR3aa: CASSLPGTSGRNEQYF; CDR3nt: TGTGCCAGCAGCTTGCCCGGGACTAGCGGGAGAAACGAGCAGTACTTC
j_gene: TRBJ1-5; abundance: many; d_gene: .; v_gene: TRBV28; CDR3aa: CASSFTGFNQPQHF; CDR3nt: TGTGCCAGCAGTTTCACAGGGTTCAATCAGCCCCAGCATTTT
j_gene: TRBJ2-5; abundance: .; d_gene: TRBD2; v_gene: TRBV5-1; CDR3aa: CASSSAPGLAGFSSGETQYF; CDR3nt: TGCGCCAGCAGCTCCGCGCCGGGACTAGCGGGATTCTCCTCAGGAGAGACCCAGTACTTC
j_gene: TRBJ2-1; abundance: many; d_gene: .; v_gene: TRBV11-3; CDR3aa: CASSLSGQRVRDEQFF; CDR3nt: TGTGCCAGCAGCTTATCGGGACAGCGGGTAAGGGATGAGCAGTTCTTC
j_gene: TRBJ2-3; abundance: many; d_gene: .; v_gene: TRBV29-1; CDR3aa: CSVENTDTQYF; CDR3nt: TGCAGCGTTGAAAACACAGATACGCAGTATTTT
j_gene: TRBJ2-7; abundance: many; d_gene: .; v_gene: TRBV6-6; CDR3aa: CASSYSIVTFYEQYF; CDR3nt: TGTGCCAGCAGTTACTCGATTGTGACTTTCTACGAGCAGTACTTC
j_gene: TRBJ2-1; abundance: few; d_gene: TRBD1; v_gene: TRBV27; CDR3aa: CASRFRDRAFNEQFF; CDR3nt: TGTGCCAGCAGATTCCGGGACAGGGCTTTCAATGAGCAGTTCTTC
j_gene: TRBJ2-1; abundance: .; d_gene: TRBD2; v_gene: TRBV6-1; CDR3aa: CASSVLGLAGGEYNEQFF; CDR3nt: TGTGCCAGCAGTGTACTGGGACTAGCGGGAGGGGAATACAATGAGCAGTTCTTC
j_gene: TRBJ2-4; abundance: few; d_gene: TRBD2; v_gene: TRBV5-1; CDR3aa: CASSLGGLAGISVTKNIQYF; CDR3nt: TGCGCCAGCAGCTTGGGAGGACTAGCGGGGATAAGCGTTACCAAAAACATTCAGTACTTC
j_gene: TRBJ2-1; abundance: few; d_gene: .; v_gene: TRBV11-2; CDR3aa: CASSSTGGQAYNEQFF; CDR3nt: TGTGCCAGCAGCTCCACCGGGGGGCAAGCCTACAATGAGCAGTTCTTC
j_gene: TRBJ1-6; abundance: few; d_gene: .; v_gene: TRBV18; CDR3aa: CASSPPDVYNSPLHF; CDR3nt: TGTGCCAGCTCACCACCGGACGTCTATAATTCACCCCTCCACTTT
j_gene: TRBJ2-7; abundance: .; d_gene: .; v_gene: TRBV4-1; CDR3aa: CASSPSGGGAGSYEQYF; CDR3nt: TGCGCCAGCAGCCCCTCGGGAGGGGGCGCGGGGTCCTACGAGCAGTACTTC
j_gene: TRBJ2-1; abundance: .; d_gene: .; v_gene: TRBV25-1; CDR3aa: CASLGGKSHNEQFF; CDR3nt: TGTGCCAGCCTGGGTGGGAAATCCCACAATGAGCAGTTCTTC
j_gene: TRBJ2-1; abundance: few; d_gene: .; v_gene: TRBV7-3; CDR3aa: CASSLGPSPYNEQFF; CDR3nt: TGTGCCAGCAGCTTAGGACCAAGCCCCTACAATGAGCAGTTCTTC
j_gene: TRBJ2-7; abundance: .; d_gene: .; v_gene: TRBV2; CDR3aa: CASSGLATGSSYEQYF; CDR3nt: TGTGCCAGCAGTGGTCTAGCGACAGGGAGTTCCTACGAGCAGTACTTC
j_gene: TRBJ2-5; abundance: many; d_gene: TRBD2; v_gene: TRBV28; CDR3aa: CASNPSGRAGETQYF; CDR3nt: TGTGCCAGCAATCCCAGCGGGAGGGCCGGCGAGACCCAGTACTTC
j_gene: TRBJ2-7; abundance: many; d_gene: TRBD2; v_gene: TRBV10-3; CDR3aa: CAISDPGGGGEQYF; CDR3nt: TGTGCCATCAGTGACCCGGGTGGGGGGGGCGAGCAGTACTTC
j_gene: TRBJ2-1; abundance: many; d_gene: TRBD2; v_gene: TRBV7-9; CDR3aa: CASSWTSGDNEQFF; CDR3nt: TGTGCCAGCAGCTGGACTAGCGGAGACAATGAGCAGTTCTTC
j_gene: TRBJ2-1; abundance: once; d_gene: TRBD2; v_gene: TRBV20-1; CDR3aa: CSARTSGSSEQFF; CDR3nt: TGCAGTGCCAGGACTAGCGGGAGTAGCGAGCAGTTCTTC
j_gene: TRBJ2-3; abundance: .; d_gene: TRBD2; v_gene: TRBV20-1; CDR3aa: CSARFPAGAGTQYF; CDR3nt: TGCAGTGCTAGATTCCCAGCGGGAGCGGGTACGCAGTATTTT
j_gene: TRBJ2-7; abundance: many; d_gene: TRBD1; v_gene: TRBV27; CDR3aa: CASRDRQGYSYEQYF; CDR3nt: TGTGCCAGCAGAGACCGACAGGGATACTCCTACGAGCAGTACTTC
j_gene: TRBJ1-2; abundance: .; d_gene: .; v_gene: TRBV7-9; CDR3aa: CASNPPTGSLLNYGYTF; CDR3nt: TGTGCCAGCAACCCCCCTACCGGCAGCCTCCTTAACTATGGCTACACCTTC
j_gene: TRBJ2-2; abundance: many; d_gene: .; v_gene: TRBV20-1; CDR3aa: CSARSGANTGELFF; CDR3nt: TGCAGTGCTAGATCGGGCGCGAACACCGGGGAGCTGTTTTTT
j_gene: TRBJ1-2; abundance: .; d_gene: .; v_gene: TRBV6-1; CDR3aa: CASSPLVERTENYGYTF; CDR3nt: TGTGCCAGCAGCCCACTAGTCGAAAGGACAGAAAACTATGGCTACACCTTC
j_gene: TRBJ2-3; abundance: many; d_gene: .; v_gene: TRBV5-8; CDR3aa: CASTNGGVDTQYF; CDR3nt: TGTGCCAGCACGAACGGAGGGGTAGATACGCAGTATTTT
j_gene: TRBJ1-1; abundance: many; d_gene: .; v_gene: TRBV6-1; CDR3aa: CASSIDPKGGGTEAFF; CDR3nt: TGTGCCAGCAGTATTGACCCGAAGGGGGGGGGCACTGAAGCTTTCTTT
j_gene: TRBJ2-7; abundance: many; d_gene: TRBD1; v_gene: TRBV27; CDR3aa: CASRTLGQTYEQYF; CDR3nt: TGTGCCAGCAGAACCTTGGGACAGACCTACGAGCAGTACTTC
j_gene: TRBJ2-5; abundance: many; d_gene: .; v_gene: TRBV24-1; CDR3aa: CATSDRTMTGKGGQETQYF; CDR3nt: TGTGCCACCAGTGATCGAACTATGACAGGCAAAGGGGGCCAAGAGACCCAGTACTTC
j_gene: TRBJ2-7; abundance: many; d_gene: TRBD2; v_gene: TRBV11-2; CDR3aa: CASSRTSPYEQYF; CDR3nt: TGTGCCAGCAGCCGGACTAGCCCCTACGAGCAGTACTTC
j_gene: TRBJ1-6; abundance: few; d_gene: .; v_gene: TRBV30; CDR3aa: CAWSVRDLSSYNSPLHF; CDR3nt: TGTGCCTGGAGTGTACGGGACTTGAGCTCCTATAATTCACCCCTCCACTTT
j_gene: TRBJ2-1; abundance: many; d_gene: TRBD2; v_gene: TRBV11-2; CDR3aa: CASSWTLGAGGSEQFF; CDR3nt: TGTGCCAGCAGCTGGACCCTGGGGGCGGGAGGGTCTGAGCAGTTCTTC
j_gene: TRBJ2-1; abundance: many; d_gene: .; v_gene: TRBV7-9; CDR3aa: CASSIIQGKQFF; CDR3nt: TGTGCCAGCAGCATCATACAGGGAAAGCAGTTCTTC
j_gene: TRBJ1-6; abundance: .; d_gene: .; v_gene: TRBV6-1; CDR3aa: CASRSGFFAVSPLHF; CDR3nt: TGTGCCAGCAGAAGCGGTTTTTTTGCAGTTTCACCCCTCCACTTT
j_gene: TRBJ1-5; abundance: many; d_gene: .; v_gene: TRBV6-2/TRBV6-3; CDR3aa: CASSYRPGGNQPQHF; CDR3nt: TGTGCCAGCAGTTACCGGCCAGGGGGCAATCAGCCCCAGCATTTT
j_gene: TRBJ1-4; abundance: few; d_gene: TRBD1; v_gene: TRBV7-9; CDR3aa: CASSPRTGNEKLFF; CDR3nt: TGTGCCAGCAGCCCGCGGACAGGGAACGAAAAACTGTTTTTT
j_gene: TRBJ2-1; abundance: many; d_gene: .; v_gene: TRBV28; CDR3aa: CASSQAYSYNEQFF; CDR3nt: TGTGCCAGCAGCCAGGCTTACTCCTACAATGAGCAGTTCTTC